This record concerns one T cell receptor (beta chain) sequence. The CDR3 runs to 15 residues. Germline V gives CDR1 SGHTA, CDR2 FQGNSA. V lost 5 bases and J lost 5, with 16 bases in between. This record belongs to a study of control samples from healthy donors and cancer patients. Measured with immunoSEQ multiplex PCR; TCRdb has only the in-frame clones, and not every one. This table has 85,000 to 90,000 clones, more than 75% appearing once. The chain carries TRBV7-2 and TRBJ1-5; D possibly corresponds to TRBD1 (6 bases). What was sequenced was blood. The receptor was derived from a woman aged 40 to 50 in good health. CDR3 loop: CASSANGGGDQPQHF. CDR3 in DNA: TGTGCCAGCAGCGCAAACGGGGGGGGCGATCAGCCCCAGCATTTT.